The sequence of this T cell receptor beta chain was determined in a study of monozygotic twins with inflammatory bowel disease. TCRdb reprocessed the 5' RACE reads; each CDR3 protein has one entry and no DNA is given. This repertoire comprises fewer than 400,000 distinct CDR3 sequences; its ten largest clones make up 5.5% to 6.5%. Germline CDR1 is LGHNT and CDR2 is FRNRAP. The length of the CDR3 is 14 residues. Material for sequencing was blood. This rearrangement joins TRBV12-5 to TRBJ2-3; TCRdb's D call, TRBD1, is unchecked because there is no DNA. This clonotype was obtained from a human donor with ulcerative colitis or Crohn's disease, or a healthy co-twin of an affected twin (not recorded which). The CDR3 sequence: CASGPSGQGNTQYF.